Sequencing of this T cell receptor (beta chain) was carried out in a study of blood T cells in healthy people across ages. A second PCR, run for about 7 to 11 cycles, used a sample-barcoded 5' primer plus a J-beta primer mix. TCRdb re-derived calls from the 5' RACE reads in MiXCR, one entry per CDR3 protein. The sample has roughly 1,000,000 distinct CDR3 sequences, about 23% seen once. This clonotype has just a few counts. The CDR3 extends over 14 amino acids. Germline-derived CDR1 and CDR2 are ENHRY and SYGVKD. These data were also filed under a second study, of T cells of mothers and their children.

J is TRBJ2-5 and V is TRBV10-3; D ambiguous. Gene TRBJ2-7 matches the end of the DNA better, so the J call may be wrong. The clonotype originates from a girl aged 2 to 10 in good health. The specimen sequenced was blood. CDR3 amino acids: CAISEGFSSYEQYF. CDR3 DNA sequence: TGTGCCATCAGTGAGGGCTTTTCCTCCTACGAGCAGTACTTC.